These 14 T cell receptor beta chains were sequenced from one sample in a study of tumor-infiltrating lymphocytes in primary liver carcinoma. A constant-region primer primed TCR beta cDNA synthesis from roughly 500 ng of total RNA. For TCR beta, libraries were produced by three nested multiplex PCR rounds using slightly modified ARM-PCR. A C-beta reverse primer was combined with TRBV1-TRBV30 forward primers in the first two PCR rounds, and each round had 10 cycles. Each CDR3 protein gets one entry after TCRdb re-called the multiplex PCR reads with MiXCR. The sample contains fewer than 200,000 distinct CDR3 sequences, 85% of which appear only once. Between about 20 and 30 mg of unsorted bulk tissue served as the source from which RNA and DNA were co-extracted. Sequencing was performed on tumor tissue from primary liver carcinoma. The source is a man between 40 and 49 years old with primary liver carcinoma and hepatitis B virus infection.

As for this clonotype: The junction does not match germline at one end; this may be a read error. This sequence joins TRBV11-1 and TRBJ2-7; D is ambiguous. The CDR3 is 14 amino acids. The germline gives CDR1 SGHAT, CDR2 FQDESV (reference sequence). DNA of the CDR3: TGTACCAGCATCTTAAGGGCTCTCGCCTACGAGCAATACTTC. This gives the protein CTSILRALAYEQYF.

This clonotype showed up many times. The chain combines TRBV12-3 or TRBV12-4 with TRBJ2-1; D uncertain. Trimming stripped 6 bases from V and 0 bases from J, with 12 bases between. The CDR3 extends over 15 amino acids. CDR3 amino acids: CASSPLAVSYNEQFF. The CDR3 region has the DNA TGTGCCAGCAGCCCCTTGGCGGTCTCCTACAATGAGCAGTTCTTC.

A note on this clonotype: Since the CDR3 does not end with the conserved phenylalanine or tryptophan, this likely comes from a read error. No DNA is shown, since the ends of the CDR3 on it are uncertain; the CDR3 is the one TCRdb lists. V usage is TRBV4-3 and J usage is TRBJ2-7. Germline CDR1 LGHNA, CDR2 YSLEER. The CDR3 is 13 residues long, counting both termini. CDR3 protein: CASSQEQHYEQYL.

As for this clonotype: The junction shows a germline mismatch at one end, possibly a read error. The chain joins TRBV29-1 to TRBJ1-2, with D uncertain. The CDR3 is 14 amino acids. CDR1 SQVTM and CDR2 ANQGSEA come from the germline V gene. The CDR3 protein is CSVEIDGPGISYTF. For the CDR3, the DNA is TGCAGCGTTGAAATCGACGGACCCGGTATTAGCTACACATTC. Full variable domain (outside the CDR3, taken from reference TRBV29-1 and TRBJ1-2): SAVISQKPSRDICQRGTSLTIQCQVDSQVTMMFWYRQQPGQSLTLIATANQGSEATYESGFVIDKFPISRPNLTFSTLTVSNMSPEDSSIYLCSVEIDGPGISYTFGSGTRLTVV.

Notes on this clonotype: At one end the junction does not follow the germline gene, possibly because of a read error. The rearrangement joins TRBV6-2 or TRBV6-3 to TRBJ2-2; 7 positions match TRBD2. Germline V gives CDR1 MNHEY, CDR2 SVGEGT. CDR3 size: 18 residues. The CDR3 coding sequence is TGTGCCAGCAGTTACTCGAGTAGGCGGGAGATAAACATCGGGGAGCTGTTTTTT. Its protein product is CASSYSSRREINIGELFF.

The chain has TRBV4-1 and TRBJ1-5, with D perhaps matching TRBD1 (5 bases). The germline V and J ends were trimmed by 7 bases and 2 bases, with 15 bases remaining between them. The germline V gene has CDR1 MGHRA and CDR2 YSYEKL. There are 15 residues in the CDR3. The DNA for the CDR3 is TGCGCCAGCACTCCCATAGTGGGGGGCAATCAGCCCCAGCATTTT. Its protein is CASTPIVGGNQPQHF.

This sequence joins TRBV29-1 and TRBJ2-1, with TRBD2 matching over 8 bases. The CDR3 contains 13 residues. Germline CDR1 and CDR2: SQVTM and ANQGSEA. Unmatched junction bases numbered 18, after V lost 7 bases and J lost 16 bases. The CDR3 DNA reads TGCAGCGGGAATAGCGGGAAGCTCTATGACCATTTCTTC. As protein: CSGNSGKLYDHFF.

With respect to this clonotype: This could be a read error, since a much larger clone is one nucleotide away. CDR3 in amino acids: CASNQHRDSRPETQYF. The CDR3 DNA is TGTGCCAGCAACCAACATCGGGACTCTCGGCCAGAGACCCAGTACTTC. J is TRBJ2-5 and V is TRBV14, with a weak D call TRBD2 (6 bases). CDR3 length: 16 residues. Germline CDR1 and CDR2: SGHDN and FVKESK.

This clonotype was seen a single time. Compared with germline, one end of the junction differs, possibly owing to a read error. The rearrangement joins TRBV11-2 to TRBJ2-1; TRBD2 might be the D (6 bases). The germline V gene encodes CDR1 SGHAT and CDR2 FQNNGV. The CDR3 is 15 residues long. In nucleotides, the CDR3 is TGTGCCAGCAGCACTGGGACTTCTTCCTACAATGAGCAATTCTTC. Its translation: CASSTGTSSYNEQFF.

A remark on this clonotype: Germline and junction disagree at one end, which may indicate a read error. The rearrangement uses TRBV4-2 and TRBJ2-2, with D perhaps matching TRBD1 or TRBD2 (5 bases each). Germline V lookup: CDR1 LGHNA, CDR2 YNFKEQ. CDR3 length: 18 residues. The DNA of the CDR3 is TGTGCCAGCAGCCAAGAGGCGTTGAAGGGGTTCGGTACCGGGGAGCTGTTTTTC. Translated, it gives CASSQEALKGFGTGELFF.

The rearrangement uses TRBV12-3 or TRBV12-4 and TRBJ1-1; 7 bases are a match to TRBD1. This CDR3 has 15 amino acids. V lost 1 base, J lost 5 bases, and 7 bases stayed unmatched. The CDR3 loop reads CASSLGQGRWTEAFF. The CDR3 nucleotides read TGTGCCAGCAGTTTAGGACAGGGTAGATGGACTGAAGCTTTCTTT.

The genes are TRBV29-1 and TRBJ2-7; 7 bases fit TRBD1. Germline values: CDR1 SQVTM, CDR2 ANQGSEA. This CDR3 contains 13 residues. In nucleotides, the CDR3 is TGCGGTGTTGCCCCGACAGGGCTCCGCGAGCAGTACTTC. It yields the protein CGVAPTGLREQYF.

The rearrangement uses TRBV4-2 and TRBJ1-2; perhaps TRBD1 as D (6 bases). This CDR3 has 17 residues. V was clipped by 0 bases and J by 14 bases, with 28 bases between them. Germline CDR1 LGHNA, CDR2 YNFKEQ. For the CDR3, the DNA is TGTGCCAGCAGCCAAGAAACCGCCCAGGGGATTAACTATGACTATACCTTC. It yields the protein CASSQETAQGINYDYTF.

Concerning this clonotype: Because it lacks the conserved phenylalanine or tryptophan at the end, this CDR3 is likely a read error. The chain uses TRBV4-2 and TRBJ1-2; D uncertain. CDR3 length equals 15 residues. Germline CDR1 LGHNA, CDR2 YNFKEQ. V lost 3 bases to trimming and J lost 8 bases, with 19 bases between them. For the CDR3, the DNA is TGTGCCAGCAGCCAGGATGTAATCGGGGTGTGCGGCTACACCTGC. Translated: CASSQDVIGVCGYTC.